The clone carrying this TCR beta chain turned up a few times. The source of the sample is a study of shared T cell receptors in the human thymus. The CDR3 covers 13 residues. Germline V CDR1 and CDR2: WNHNN, SYGVQD (reference sequence). Trimming left V 7 bases short and J 2 bases short, with 11 bases between. Sequencing used immunoSEQ multiplex PCR; TCRdb keeps in-frame clones, though not all of them. The sample records 540,000 or so clones, approximately 78% being singletons. These sequences were also reported in another study, on human thymus T cells. That paper notes: Thymus specimens were resections from corrective heart surgery. A high degree of thymic repertoire overlap among unrelated individuals was reported in related research.

The chain carries TRBV10-1 and TRBJ1-2; no clear D gene. The sequence derives from a boy under two years old with a congenital heart defect. The sample consisted of thymocytes. The CDR3, as DNA: TGCGCCAGCACCCGGGTCTCAAACTATGGCTACACCTTC. This sequence encodes CASTRVSNYGYTF.